These 25 T cell receptor beta chains share one sample of origin, sequenced in a study of T cell responses to AZD1222 COVID-19 vaccine. The method was immunoSEQ multiplex PCR; TCRdb's version includes in-frame clones alone and lacks a portion of them. The sample contains 130,000 or so clones, under 90% of which appear only once. The source material was peripheral blood, sampled on day 0 of AZD1222 vaccination. The receptors originated from an adult in good health.

The V call is TRBV5-6, the J call TRBJ1-2; 7 bases are shared with TRBD1. V was clipped by 0 bases and J by 10 bases; unmatched bases: 3. Germline V lookup: CDR1 SGHDT, CDR2 YYEEEE. The CDR3 totals 12 residues. CDR3 protein: CASSLDRGYYTF. The CDR3 DNA is TGTGCCAGCAGCTTGGACAGGGGTTACTACACCTTC.

V and J are TRBV10-3 and TRBJ1-2; D remains unclear. With 7 bases removed from V and 2 bases from J, the gap between germline ends came to 11 bases. Germline CDR1 reads ENHRY; CDR2 reads SYGVKD. The CDR3 runs 13 residues. CDR3 protein: CAITIGWNYGYTF. The DNA for the CDR3 is TGTGCCATCACTATTGGCTGGAACTATGGCTACACCTTC.

The chain carries TRBV4-2 and TRBJ2-3; 8 positions agree with TRBD2. Germline loops: CDR1 LGHNA, CDR2 YNFKEQ. V was pared by 1 base and J by 6 bases, with 9 bases of the junction left unmatched. The CDR3 has 16 residues. CDR3 amino acids: CASSQGNGGAHDTQYF. The CDR3 nucleotides are TGTGCCAGCAGCCAAGGAAACGGGGGGGCCCATGATACGCAGTATTTT.

This clone appeared once. This chain uses TRBV7-2 with TRBJ2-1, with 9 bases matching TRBD1. The V gene's germline CDR1 is SGHTA and CDR2 FQGNSA. The trim removed 5 bases at V and 8 bases at J, leaving 7 bases unmatched. The CDR3 covers 14 residues. The CDR3, as DNA: TGTGCCAGCAGCCTACAGGGGGCATCCGATGAGCAGTTCTTC. This sequence encodes CASSLQGASDEQFF.

The chain recombines TRBV7-2 with TRBJ1-6; TRBD1 might be the D (5 bases). CDR1 and CDR2 from the germline V gene are SGHTA and FQGNSA. The CDR3 sequence is 14 residues long. The V and J ends lost 7 bases and 7 bases respectively, with 14 bases between them. The CDR3 loop is CASTGHTTNSPLHF. In DNA form, the CDR3 reads TGTGCCAGCACCGGACACACGACGAATTCACCCCTCCACTTT.

This clone was seen more than once but under ten times. The gene calls are TRBV29-1 and TRBJ2-5; 7 bases agree with TRBD2. With V trimmed by 6 bases and J by 1 base, 5 bases remained unmatched. The V gene's germline CDR1 is SQVTM and CDR2 ANQGSEA. The CDR3 extends over 13 amino acids. In nucleotides, the CDR3 is TGCAGCGTAGAGCGACTAGCCCAAGAGACCCAGTACTTC. This gives the protein CSVERLAQETQYF.

This clone came up a few times. The V gene is TRBV5-6, the J gene TRBJ2-7, with 9 positions matching TRBD1. The CDR3 runs 15 residues. V trimming: 4 bases; J trimming: 2 bases; junction bases outside the gene matches: 7. Germline lookup yields CDR1 SGHDT and CDR2 YYEEEE. For the CDR3, the DNA is TGTGCCAGCAGCCCACAGGGGGCGAAAACCTACGAGCAGTACTTC. Its translation: CASSPQGAKTYEQYF.

The chain carries TRBV10-1 and TRBJ1-1; D is unresolved. This CDR3 spans 14 amino acids. Trimming stripped 0 bases from V and 1 base from J, with 6 bases between. CDR1 and CDR2 (germline): WNHNN, SYGVQD (reference sequence). Here the CDR3 reads CASSESLGNTEAFF. For the CDR3, the DNA is TGCGCCAGCAGTGAGTCTCTGGGGAACACTGAAGCTTTCTTT.

CDR3 sequence: CSVPGSTTWPNTGELFF. The CDR3 bases are TGCAGCGTCCCTGGGTCAACAACGTGGCCGAACACCGGGGAGCTGTTTTTT. The rearrangement uses TRBV29-1 and TRBJ2-2; D gene ambiguous. With 6 bases removed from V and 0 bases from J, the gap between germline ends came to 20 bases. The germline gives CDR1 SQVTM, CDR2 ANQGSEA. The CDR3 loop spans 17 amino acids.

The chain employs TRBV5-1 and TRBJ1-4; 7 nucleotides align to TRBD1. The germline gives CDR1 SGHRS, CDR2 YFSETQ. This CDR3 contains 14 residues. V trimming: 7 bases; J trimming: 2 bases; junction bases outside the gene matches: 5. CDR3 protein: CASGYRGTNEKLFF. Here the CDR3 DNA reads TGCGCCAGCGGATACAGGGGCACTAATGAAAAACTGTTTTTT.

This chain connects TRBV5-1 to TRBJ1-4; D ambiguous. Germline CDR1 is SGHRS and CDR2 is YFSETQ. The V end lost 5 bases, the J end lost 0 bases, and 11 bases lay between the germline ends. This CDR3 comprises 15 residues. The DNA of the CDR3 is TGCGCCAGCAGTATTGCTGCCTCAACTAATGAAAAACTGTTTTTT. This codes for CASSIAASTNEKLFF.

The chain employs TRBV3-1 (or the pseudogene TRBV3-2) and TRBJ1-2; D call uncertain. Between the trimmed V and J ends, which lost 5 bases and 4 bases, there was a span of 14 bases. CDR3 length equals 14 residues. CDR1 is LGHDT and CDR2 is YNNKEL in the germline V gene (reference sequence). The CDR3 DNA reads TGTGCCAGCAGCGAAGTGTTTAGGTCCTATGGCTACACCTTC. This codes for CASSEVFRSYGYTF.

In its sample, this clone was seen a few times. The chain links TRBV2 to TRBJ1-6; D remains unclear. Trimming took 7 bases from V and 9 from J, leaving 22 bases between them. The CDR3 runs to 16 residues. In germline, CDR1 is SNHLY, CDR2 FYNNEI. The CDR3 region is CASISGMLGVVSPLHF. The CDR3 DNA reads as TGTGCCAGCATCTCCGGAATGTTGGGTGTCGTTTCACCCCTCCACTTT.

The rearrangement links TRBV6-5 to TRBJ2-2; 8 bases are a match to TRBD1. From germline, CDR1 is MNHEY and CDR2 SVGAGI. J gave up 3 bases and V 6 bases, and 3 bases lay outside the gene matches. This CDR3 has 14 residues. The CDR3 sequence is CASRGQGDTGELFF. The CDR3 DNA sequence: TGTGCCAGCAGAGGACAGGGTGACACCGGGGAGCTGTTTTTT.

J is TRBJ2-7 and V is TRBV9, with TRBD1 matching 9 bases. Unmatched junction bases numbered 6, after V lost 4 bases and J lost 4 bases. Germline V gene lookup returns CDR1 SGDLS and CDR2 YYNGEE. The CDR3 covers 14 residues. In DNA form, the CDR3 reads TGTGCCAGCAGCATCGAGACAGGGGGGTACGAGCAGTACTTC. It encodes CASSIETGGYEQYF.

This chain joins TRBV28 and TRBJ1-2; D call uncertain. Germline assignment: CDR1 MDHEN and CDR2 SYDVKM. CDR3 length equals 15 residues. V shed 6 bases and J shed 3 bases, with 17 bases lying between them. CDR3 DNA: TGTGCCAGCAGCCCTTTCGGCGGCAGGTACTATGGCTACACCTTC. Its protein product is CASSPFGGRYYGYTF.

This chain links TRBV28 with TRBJ1-1; possible D gene TRBD1, 5 bases. The V end lost 6 bases, the J end lost 1 base, and 15 bases lay between the germline ends. This CDR3 comprises 15 residues. Germline values: CDR1 MDHEN, CDR2 SYDVKM. The CDR3 sequence is CASSSGGSPNTEAFF. The CDR3 DNA is TGTGCCAGCAGCTCGGGGGGATCCCCGAACACTGAAGCTTTCTTT.

This clone was observed a single time. The chain employs TRBV9 and TRBJ1-2; no definite D call. CDR1 is SGDLS, CDR2 YYNGEE, per germline. The CDR3 spans 12 residues. Between the trimmed V and J ends, which lost 1 base and 7 bases, there was a span of 8 bases. The CDR3 nucleotides read TGTGCCAGCAGCGTACTTAATTCTGGCTACACCTTC. Protein product: CASSVLNSGYTF. Complete variable domain (other parts from reference TRBV9 and TRBJ1-2): DSGVTQTPKHLITATGQRVTLRCSPRSGDLSVYWYQQSLDQGLQFLIQYYNGEERAKGNILERFSAQQFPDLHSELNLSSLELGDSALYFCASSVLNSGYTFGSGTRLTVV.

This clone has just one count. The rearrangement links TRBV12-3 or TRBV12-4 to TRBJ2-5; D gene unclear. V lost 5 bases to trimming and J lost 7 bases, with 8 bases between them. The CDR3 consists of 11 residues. CDR3 region: CASSPTGTQYF. CDR3 bases: TGTGCCAGCAGTCCCACGGGGACCCAGTACTTC.

This chain links TRBV5-4 with TRBJ1-4; 8 nucleotides align to TRBD1. The CDR3 is 16 amino acids. Germline-derived CDR1 and CDR2 are SGHNT and YYREEE (reference sequence). V was pared by 3 bases and J by 3 bases, with 7 bases of the junction left unmatched. CDR3 region: CASSSSRDRSNEKLFF. The CDR3 region has the DNA TGTGCCAGCAGCTCGTCCCGGGACAGGTCTAATGAAAAACTGTTTTTT.

The chain uses TRBV7-9 and TRBJ1-4, with D hard to call. The V and J ends lost 2 bases and 6 bases respectively, with 7 bases between them. CDR1 and CDR2 from the germline V gene are SEHNR and FQNEAQ (reference sequence). CDR3 length: 13 residues. The CDR3 nucleotides read TGTGCCAGCAGCTTATATAGCGATGAAAAACTGTTTTTT. Protein product: CASSLYSDEKLFF. Full variable domain (remainder filled in from reference TRBV7-9 and TRBJ1-4): DTGVSQNPRHKITKRGQNVTFRCDPISEHNRLYWYRQTLGQGPEFLTYFQNEAQLEKSRLLSDRFSAERPKGSFSTLEIQRTEQGDSAMYLCASSLYSDEKLFFGSGTQLSVL.

The CDR3 DNA sequence: TGTGCCAGCTCACCCCTCCCCCAGGGTGAAGGCACAGATACGCAGTATTTT. This translates into CASSPLPQGEGTDTQYF. The chain combines TRBV18 with TRBJ2-3; D is perhaps TRBD1 (5 bases). The CDR3 has 17 residues. Germline V CDR1 and CDR2: KGHSH, LQKENI. V was clipped by 3 bases and J by 1 base, with 17 bases between them. Full variable domain (rest looked up from reference TRBV18 and TRBJ2-3): NAGVMQNPRHLVRRRGQEARLRCSPMKGHSHVYWYRQLPEEGLKFMVYLQKENIIDESGMPKERFSAEFPKEGPSILRIQQVVRGDSAAYFCASSPLPQGEGTDTQYFGPGTRLTVL.

The chain combines TRBV6-2 or TRBV6-3 with TRBJ2-5; no clear D gene. The CDR3 consists of 12 residues. Trimming cost V 0 bases and J 5 bases, with 4 bases left between them. Germline assignment: CDR1 MNHEY and CDR2 SVGEGT. CDR3 nucleotides: TGTGCCAGCAGTTACTCGGGGGAGACCCAGTACTTC. This gives the protein CASSYSGETQYF.

The gene calls are TRBV11-3 and TRBJ1-1; D is undetermined. The V gene lost 1 base and the J gene lost 6 bases, with 9 bases spanning the gap. In germline, CDR1 is SGHNT, CDR2 YENEEA. CDR3 length equals 13 residues. CDR3 nucleotide sequence: TGTGCCAGCAGCTTAGGGCCCAATTCTGAAGCTTTCTTT. Protein product: CASSLGPNSEAFF.

V gene TRBV29-1 combines with J gene TRBJ2-3, with 7 bases that match TRBD2. The CDR3 is made up of 12 amino acids. Germline V CDR1 and CDR2: SQVTM, ANQGSEA. J gave up 4 bases and V 5 bases, and 3 bases lay outside the gene matches. DNA of the CDR3: TGCAGCGTTAGACTAGCACCAGATACGCAGTATTTT. Residues: CSVRLAPDTQYF.